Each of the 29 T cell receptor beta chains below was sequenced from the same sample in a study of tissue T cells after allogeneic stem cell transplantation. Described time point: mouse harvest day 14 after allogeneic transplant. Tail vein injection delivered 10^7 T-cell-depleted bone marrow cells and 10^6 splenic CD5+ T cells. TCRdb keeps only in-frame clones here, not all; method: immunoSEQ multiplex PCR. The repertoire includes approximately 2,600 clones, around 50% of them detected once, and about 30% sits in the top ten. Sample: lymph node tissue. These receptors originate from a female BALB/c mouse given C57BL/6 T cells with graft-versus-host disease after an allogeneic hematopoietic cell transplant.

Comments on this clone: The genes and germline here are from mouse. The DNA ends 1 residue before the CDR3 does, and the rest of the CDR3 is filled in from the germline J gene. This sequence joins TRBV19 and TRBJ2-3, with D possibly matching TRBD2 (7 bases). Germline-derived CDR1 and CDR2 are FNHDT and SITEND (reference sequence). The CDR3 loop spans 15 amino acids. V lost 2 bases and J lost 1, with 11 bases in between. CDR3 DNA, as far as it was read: TGTGCCAGCAGTATGTGGGGGGCTGGTGCAGAAACGCTGTAT. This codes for CASSMWGAGAETLY. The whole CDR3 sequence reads CASSMWGAGAETLYF.

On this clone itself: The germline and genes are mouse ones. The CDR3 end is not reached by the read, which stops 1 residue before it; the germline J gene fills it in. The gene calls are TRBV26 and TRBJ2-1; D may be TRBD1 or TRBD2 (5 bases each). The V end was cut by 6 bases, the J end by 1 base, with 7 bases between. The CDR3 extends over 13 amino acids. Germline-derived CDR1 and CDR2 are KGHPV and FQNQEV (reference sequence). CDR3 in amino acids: CASSRDNYAEQFF. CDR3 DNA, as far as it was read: TGTGCCAGCAGCCGGGACAACTATGCTGAGCAGTTC.

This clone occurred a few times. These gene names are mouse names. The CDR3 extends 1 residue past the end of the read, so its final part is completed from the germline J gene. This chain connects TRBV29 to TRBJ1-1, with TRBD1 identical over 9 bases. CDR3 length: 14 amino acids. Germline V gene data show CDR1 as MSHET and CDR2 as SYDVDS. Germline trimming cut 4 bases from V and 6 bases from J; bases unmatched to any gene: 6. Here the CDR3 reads CASSWTGVWAEVFF. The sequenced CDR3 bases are TGTGCTAGCAGTTGGACAGGGGTTTGGGCAGAAGTCTTC.

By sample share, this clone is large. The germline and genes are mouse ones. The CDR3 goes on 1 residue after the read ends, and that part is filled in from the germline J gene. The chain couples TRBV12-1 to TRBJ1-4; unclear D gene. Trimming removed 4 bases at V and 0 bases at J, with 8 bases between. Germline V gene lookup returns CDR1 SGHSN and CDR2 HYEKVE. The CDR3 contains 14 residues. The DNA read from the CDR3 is TGTGCCAGCTCGCGGGCCTTTTCCAACGAAAGATTATTT. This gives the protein CASSRAFSNERLF. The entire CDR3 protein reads CASSRAFSNERLFF. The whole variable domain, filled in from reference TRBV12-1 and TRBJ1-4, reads DSGVVQSPRHIIKEKGGRSVLTCIPISGHSNVVWYQQTLGKELKFLIQHYEKVERDKGFLPSRFSVQQFDDYHSEMNMSALELEDSAMYFCASSRAFSNERLFFGHGTKLSVL.

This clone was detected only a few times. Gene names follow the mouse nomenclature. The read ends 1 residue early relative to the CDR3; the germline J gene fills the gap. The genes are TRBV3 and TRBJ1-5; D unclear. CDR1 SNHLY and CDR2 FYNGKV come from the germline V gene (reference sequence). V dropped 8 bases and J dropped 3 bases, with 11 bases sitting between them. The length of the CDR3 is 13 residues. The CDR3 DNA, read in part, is TGTGCCAGCTGGGGAGGAGGCAACCAGGCTCCGCTT. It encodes CASWGGGNQAPL. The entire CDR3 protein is CASWGGGNQAPLF.

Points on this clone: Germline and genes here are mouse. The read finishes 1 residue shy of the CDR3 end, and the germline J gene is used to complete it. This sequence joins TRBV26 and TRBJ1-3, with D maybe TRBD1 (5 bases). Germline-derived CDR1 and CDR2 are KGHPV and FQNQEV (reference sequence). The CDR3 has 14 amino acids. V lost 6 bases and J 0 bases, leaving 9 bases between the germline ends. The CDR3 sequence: CASSLTVSGNTLYF. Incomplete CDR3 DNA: TGTGCCAGCAGCCTGACAGTTTCTGGAAATACGCTCTAT.

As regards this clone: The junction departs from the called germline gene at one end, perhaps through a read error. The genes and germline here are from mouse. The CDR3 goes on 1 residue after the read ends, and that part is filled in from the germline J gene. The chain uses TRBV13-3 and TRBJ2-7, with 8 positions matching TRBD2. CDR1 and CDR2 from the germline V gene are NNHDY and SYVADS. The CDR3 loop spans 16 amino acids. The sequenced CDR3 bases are TGTGCCAGCAGGGATGGACTGGGTGTAAGCTCCTATGGACAGTAC. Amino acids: CASRDGLGVSSYGQY. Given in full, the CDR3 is CASRDGLGVSSYGQYF.

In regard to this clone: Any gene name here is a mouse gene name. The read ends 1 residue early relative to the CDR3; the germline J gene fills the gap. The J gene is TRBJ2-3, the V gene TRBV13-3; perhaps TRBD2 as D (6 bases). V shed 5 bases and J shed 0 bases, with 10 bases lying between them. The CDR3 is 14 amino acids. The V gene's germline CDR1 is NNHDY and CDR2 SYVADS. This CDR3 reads CASSHGGSAETLYF. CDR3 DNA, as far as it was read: TGTGCCAGCAGCCATGGGGGTAGTGCAGAAACGCTGTAT.

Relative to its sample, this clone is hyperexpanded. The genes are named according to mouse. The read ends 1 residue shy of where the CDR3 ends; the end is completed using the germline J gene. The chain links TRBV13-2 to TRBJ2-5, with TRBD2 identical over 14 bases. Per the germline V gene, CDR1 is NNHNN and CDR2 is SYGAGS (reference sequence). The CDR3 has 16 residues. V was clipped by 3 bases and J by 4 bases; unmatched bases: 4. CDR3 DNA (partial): TGTGCCAGCGGTGGGGGACTGGGGGGGCGCGAAGACACCCAGTAC. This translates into CASGGGLGGREDTQY. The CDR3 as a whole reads CASGGGLGGREDTQYF.

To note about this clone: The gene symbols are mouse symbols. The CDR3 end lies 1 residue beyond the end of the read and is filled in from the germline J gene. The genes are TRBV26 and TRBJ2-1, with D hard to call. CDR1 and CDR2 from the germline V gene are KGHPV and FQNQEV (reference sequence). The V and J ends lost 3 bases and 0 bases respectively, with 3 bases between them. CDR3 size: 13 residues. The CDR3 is CASSLHNYAEQFF. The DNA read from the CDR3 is TGTGCCAGCAGTCTACATAACTATGCTGAGCAGTTC.

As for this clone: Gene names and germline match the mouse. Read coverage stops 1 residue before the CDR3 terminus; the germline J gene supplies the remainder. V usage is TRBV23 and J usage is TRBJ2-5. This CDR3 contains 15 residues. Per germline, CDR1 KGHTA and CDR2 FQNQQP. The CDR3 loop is CSSSQSQGGWDTQYF. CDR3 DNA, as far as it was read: TGCTCCAGCAGTCAATCTCAGGGGGGCTGGGACACCCAGTAC.

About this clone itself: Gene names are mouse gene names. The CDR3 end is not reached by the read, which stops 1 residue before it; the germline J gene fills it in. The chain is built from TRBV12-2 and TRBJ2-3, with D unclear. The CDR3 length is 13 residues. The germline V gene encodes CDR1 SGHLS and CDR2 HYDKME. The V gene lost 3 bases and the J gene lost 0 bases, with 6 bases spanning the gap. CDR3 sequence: CASSFDSAETLYF. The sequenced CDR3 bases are TGTGCCAGCTCTTTCGACAGTGCAGAAACGCTGTAT.

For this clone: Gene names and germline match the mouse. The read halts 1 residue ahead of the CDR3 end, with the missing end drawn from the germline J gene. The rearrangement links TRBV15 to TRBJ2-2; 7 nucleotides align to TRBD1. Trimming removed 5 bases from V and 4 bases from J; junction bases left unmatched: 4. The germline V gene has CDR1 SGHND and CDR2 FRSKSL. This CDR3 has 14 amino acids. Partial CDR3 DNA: TGTGCCAGCAGTCCCAGGGGGACCACCGGGCAGCTCTAC. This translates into CASSPRGTTGQLY. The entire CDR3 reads CASSPRGTTGQLYF.

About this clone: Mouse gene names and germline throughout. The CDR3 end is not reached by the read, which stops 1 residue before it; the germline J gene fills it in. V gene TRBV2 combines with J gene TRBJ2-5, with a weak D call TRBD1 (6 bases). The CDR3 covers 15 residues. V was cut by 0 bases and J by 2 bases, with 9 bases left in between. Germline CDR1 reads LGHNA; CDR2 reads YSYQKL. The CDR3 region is CASSQDGTLQDTQYF. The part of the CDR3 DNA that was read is TGTGCCAGCAGCCAAGACGGGACACTCCAAGACACCCAGTAC. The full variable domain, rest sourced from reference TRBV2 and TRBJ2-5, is DPKIIQKPKYLVAVTGSEKILICEQYLGHNAMYWYRQSAKKPLEFMFSYSYQKLMDNQTASSRFQPQSSKKNHLDLQITALKPDDSATYFCASSQDGTLQDTQYFGPGTRLLVL.

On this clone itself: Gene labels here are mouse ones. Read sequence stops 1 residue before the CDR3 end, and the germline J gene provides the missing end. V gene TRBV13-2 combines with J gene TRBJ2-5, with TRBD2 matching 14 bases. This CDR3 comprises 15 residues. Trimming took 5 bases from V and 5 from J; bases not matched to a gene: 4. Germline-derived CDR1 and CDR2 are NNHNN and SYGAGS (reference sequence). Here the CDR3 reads CASGLGLGGPDTQYF. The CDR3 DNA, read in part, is TGTGCCAGCGGCTTGGGACTGGGGGGGCCAGACACCCAGTAC.

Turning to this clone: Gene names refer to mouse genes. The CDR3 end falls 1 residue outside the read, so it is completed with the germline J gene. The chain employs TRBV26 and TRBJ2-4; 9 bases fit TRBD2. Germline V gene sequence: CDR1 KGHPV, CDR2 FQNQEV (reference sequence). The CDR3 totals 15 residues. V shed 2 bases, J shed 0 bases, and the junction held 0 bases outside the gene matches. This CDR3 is CASSLGLGSQNTLYF. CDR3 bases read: TGTGCCAGCAGTCTGGGACTGGGGAGTCAAAACACCTTGTAC.

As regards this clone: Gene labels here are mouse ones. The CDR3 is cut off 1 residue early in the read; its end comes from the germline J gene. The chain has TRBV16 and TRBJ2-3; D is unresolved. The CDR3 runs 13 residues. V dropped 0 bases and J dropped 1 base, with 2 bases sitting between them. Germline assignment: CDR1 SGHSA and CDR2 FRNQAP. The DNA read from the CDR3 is TGTGCAAGCAGCTTAGAGGGTGCAGAAACGCTGTAT. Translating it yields CASSLEGAETLY. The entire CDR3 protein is CASSLEGAETLYF.

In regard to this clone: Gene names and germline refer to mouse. CDR3 in amino acids: CASSLEAGGNYAEQFF. CDR3 bases read: TGTGCCAGCAGCTTAGAGGCAGGGGGGAACTATGCTGAGCAGTTC. The genes are TRBV3 and TRBJ2-1; perhaps TRBD1 as D (7 bases). The CDR3 end is not reached by the read, which stops 1 residue before it; the germline J gene fills it in. This CDR3 has 16 amino acids. Deletions cut 1 base from V and 1 base from J, with 11 bases between. Germline V lookup: CDR1 SNHLY, CDR2 FYNGKV (reference sequence).

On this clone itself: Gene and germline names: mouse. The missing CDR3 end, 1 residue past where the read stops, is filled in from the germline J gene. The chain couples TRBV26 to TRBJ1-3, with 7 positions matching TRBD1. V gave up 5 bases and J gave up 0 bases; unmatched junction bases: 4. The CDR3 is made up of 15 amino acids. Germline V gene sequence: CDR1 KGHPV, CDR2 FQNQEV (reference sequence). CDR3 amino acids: CASSLQGNSGNTLYF. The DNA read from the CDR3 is TGTGCCAGCAGTTTACAGGGGAATTCTGGAAATACGCTCTAT.

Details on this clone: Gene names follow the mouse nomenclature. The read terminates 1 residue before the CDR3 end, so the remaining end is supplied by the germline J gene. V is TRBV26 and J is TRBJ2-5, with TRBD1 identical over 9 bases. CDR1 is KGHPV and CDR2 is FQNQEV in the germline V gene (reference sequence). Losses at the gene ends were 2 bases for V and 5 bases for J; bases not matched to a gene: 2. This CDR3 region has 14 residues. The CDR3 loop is CASSLTGGGDTQYF. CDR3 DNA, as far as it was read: TGTGCCAGCAGTCTGACAGGGGGCGGAGACACCCAGTAC.

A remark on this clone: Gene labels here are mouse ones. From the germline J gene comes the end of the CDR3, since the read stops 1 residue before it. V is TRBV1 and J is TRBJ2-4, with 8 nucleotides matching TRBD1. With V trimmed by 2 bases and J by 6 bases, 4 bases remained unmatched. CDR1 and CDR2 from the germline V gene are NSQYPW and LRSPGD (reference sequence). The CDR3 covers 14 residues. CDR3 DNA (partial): TGCACCTGCAGTGCAAGGGACAGGTGGAACACCTTGTAC. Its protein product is CTCSARDRWNTLY. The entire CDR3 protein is CTCSARDRWNTLYF.

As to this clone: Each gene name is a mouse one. The CDR3 bases that were read are TGTGCCAGCAGTCCGGGGCCTAGTCAAAACACCTTGTAC. Amino acid sequence: CASSPGPSQNTLY. From start to end, the CDR3 is CASSPGPSQNTLYF. J is TRBJ2-4 and V is TRBV26; D possibly uses TRBD1 or TRBD2 (5 bases each). The read terminates 1 residue ahead of where the CDR3 ends, so the germline J gene completes it. The CDR3 has 14 residues. Looked up from germline, CDR1 is KGHPV and CDR2 is FQNQEV (reference sequence). Trimming cost V 4 bases and J 0 bases, with 8 bases left between them.

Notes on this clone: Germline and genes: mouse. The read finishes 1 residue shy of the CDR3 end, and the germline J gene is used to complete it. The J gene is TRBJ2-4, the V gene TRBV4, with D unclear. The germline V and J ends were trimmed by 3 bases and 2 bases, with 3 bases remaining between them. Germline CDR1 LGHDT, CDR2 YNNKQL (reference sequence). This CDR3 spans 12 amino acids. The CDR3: CASSYDQNTLYF. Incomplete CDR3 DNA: TGTGCCAGCAGCTATGATCAAAACACCTTGTAC.

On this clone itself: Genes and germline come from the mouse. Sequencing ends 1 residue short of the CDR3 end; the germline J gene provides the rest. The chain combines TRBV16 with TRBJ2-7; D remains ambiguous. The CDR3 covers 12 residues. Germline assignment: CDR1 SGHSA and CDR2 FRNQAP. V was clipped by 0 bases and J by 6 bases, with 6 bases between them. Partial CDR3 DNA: TGTGCAAGCAGCTTAGAAGGGATTGAACAGTAC. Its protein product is CASSLEGIEQY. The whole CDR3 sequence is CASSLEGIEQYF.

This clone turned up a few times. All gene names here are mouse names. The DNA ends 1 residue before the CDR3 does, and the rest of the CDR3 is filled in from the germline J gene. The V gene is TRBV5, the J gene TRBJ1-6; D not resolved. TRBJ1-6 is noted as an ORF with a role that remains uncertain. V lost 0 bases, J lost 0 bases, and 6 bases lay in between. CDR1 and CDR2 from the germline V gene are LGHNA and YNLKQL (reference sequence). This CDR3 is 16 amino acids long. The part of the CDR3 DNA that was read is TGTGCCAGCAGCCAAGATTCACTTTCCTATAATTCGCCCCTCTAC. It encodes CASSQDSLSYNSPLY. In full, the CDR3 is CASSQDSLSYNSPLYF.

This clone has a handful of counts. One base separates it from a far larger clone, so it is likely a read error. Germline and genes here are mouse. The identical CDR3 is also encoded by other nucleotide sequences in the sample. CDR3 bases read: TGTGCCAGCAGCCCTAGCTCCTATGAACAGTAC. It codes for CASSPSSYEQY. The full-length CDR3 reads as CASSPSSYEQYF. This chain links TRBV3 with TRBJ2-7; D is undetermined. The CDR3 extends 1 residue past the end of the read, so its final part is completed from the germline J gene. From germline, CDR1 is SNHLY and CDR2 FYNGKV (reference sequence). The germline V and J ends were trimmed by 5 bases and 0 bases, with 5 bases remaining between them. The CDR3 loop spans 12 amino acids.

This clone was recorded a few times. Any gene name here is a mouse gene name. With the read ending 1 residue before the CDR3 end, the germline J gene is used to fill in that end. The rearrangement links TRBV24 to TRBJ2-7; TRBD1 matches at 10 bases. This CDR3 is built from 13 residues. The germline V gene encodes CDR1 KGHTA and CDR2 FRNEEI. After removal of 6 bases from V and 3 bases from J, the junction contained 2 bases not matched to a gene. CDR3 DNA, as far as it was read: TGTGCCAGCAGGCGGACAGGGGGCTATGAACAGTAC. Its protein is CASRRTGGYEQY. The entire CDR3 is CASRRTGGYEQYF.

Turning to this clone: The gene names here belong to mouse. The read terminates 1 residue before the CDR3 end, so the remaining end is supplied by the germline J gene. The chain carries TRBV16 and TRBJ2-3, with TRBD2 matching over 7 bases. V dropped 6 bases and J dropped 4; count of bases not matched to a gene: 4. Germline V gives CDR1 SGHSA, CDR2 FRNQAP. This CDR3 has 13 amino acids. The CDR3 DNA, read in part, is TGTGCAAGCAGTCTTGGGGGGTCAGAAACGCTGTAT. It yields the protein CASSLGGSETLY. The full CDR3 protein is CASSLGGSETLYF.

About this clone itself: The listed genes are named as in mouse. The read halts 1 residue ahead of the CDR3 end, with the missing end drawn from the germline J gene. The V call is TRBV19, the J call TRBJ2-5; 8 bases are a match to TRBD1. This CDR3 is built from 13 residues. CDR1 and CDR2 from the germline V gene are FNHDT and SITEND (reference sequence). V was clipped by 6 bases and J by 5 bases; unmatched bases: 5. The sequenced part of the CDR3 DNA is TGTGCCAGCACCCGGGACAGGCGAGACACCCAGTAC. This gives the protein CASTRDRRDTQY. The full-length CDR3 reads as CASTRDRRDTQYF.